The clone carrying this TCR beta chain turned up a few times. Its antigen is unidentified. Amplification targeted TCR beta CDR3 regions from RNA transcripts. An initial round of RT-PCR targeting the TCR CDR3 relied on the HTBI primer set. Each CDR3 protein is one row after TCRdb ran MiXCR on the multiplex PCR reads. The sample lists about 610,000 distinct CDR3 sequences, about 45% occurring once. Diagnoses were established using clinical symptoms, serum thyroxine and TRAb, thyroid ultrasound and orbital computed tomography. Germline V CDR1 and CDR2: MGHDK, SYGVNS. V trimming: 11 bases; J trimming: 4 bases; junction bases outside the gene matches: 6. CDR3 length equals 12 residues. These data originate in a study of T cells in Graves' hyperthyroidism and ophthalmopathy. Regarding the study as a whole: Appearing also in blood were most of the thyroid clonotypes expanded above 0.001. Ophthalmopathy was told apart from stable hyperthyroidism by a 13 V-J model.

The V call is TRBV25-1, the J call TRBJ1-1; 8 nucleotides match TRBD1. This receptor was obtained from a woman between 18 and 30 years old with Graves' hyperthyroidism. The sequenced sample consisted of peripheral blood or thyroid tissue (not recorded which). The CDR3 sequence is CAGKTGGTEAFF. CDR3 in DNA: TGTGCCGGAAAAACAGGGGGCACTGAAGCTTTCTTT.